This T cell receptor (beta chain) originates from a study of T cells in tumors after PD-1 blockade. For the study at large: Treatment was either pembrolizumab 200 mg every 3 weeks or cemiplimab 350 mg every 2 weeks. Daily vismodegib 150 mg continued in a subset of anti-PD-1-treated patients.

This clone was recorded a few times. Germline V CDR1 and CDR2: MNHNY, SVGAGI (reference sequence). V lost 6 bases to trimming and J lost 14 bases; unmatched junction nucleotides: 12. This CDR3 is built from 13 residues. Data came from immunoSEQ multiplex PCR; TCRdb stores just in-frame clones and leaves some out. The sample has around 60,000 clones, about four fifths seen once. The chain is built from TRBV6-6 and TRBJ2-5; 10 positions agree with TRBD2. The sequencing used PBMCs, collected before anti-PD-1 treatment. The receptor comes from a human donor with basal cell carcinoma. CDR3 protein: CASSLGLAATFYF. The CDR3 DNA reads as TGTGCCAGCAGCCTCGGACTAGCGGCCACATTTTACTTC.